One sample yielded the 8 T cell receptor beta chains listed below, sequenced in a study of blood T cell repertoires in COVID-19. Here immunoSEQ multiplex PCR was the method, and the copy in TCRdb shows in-frame clones only, minus some. The sample records under 200,000 clones, around 89% being singletons. Sample: peripheral blood. The receptors shown here come from a man between 45 and 60 years old who had recovered from COVID-19.

V and J are TRBV29-1 and TRBJ2-2, with 8 bases lining up with TRBD2. The trim removed 7 bases at V and 0 bases at J, leaving 4 bases unmatched. The CDR3 length is 14 residues. Germline CDR1 SQVTM, CDR2 ANQGSEA. The CDR3 loop reads CSAGAGANTGELFF. The CDR3 DNA reads TGCAGCGCGGGAGCGGGGGCGAACACCGGGGAGCTGTTTTTT.

V and J are TRBV6-6 and TRBJ2-3; D may be TRBD1 (8 bases). The CDR3 totals 14 residues. Trimming shortened V by 6 bases and J by 4 bases, and 14 bases separated the two germline ends. Germline V CDR1 and CDR2: MNHNY, SVGAGI (reference sequence). The CDR3: CASRQTGGADTQYF. The DNA for the CDR3 is TGTGCCAGCAGACAAACAGGGGGGGCAGATACGCAGTATTTT.

This chain links TRBV19 with TRBJ2-3; TRBD2 aligns across 7 bases. The CDR3 covers 16 residues. The J segment lost 0 bases and the V segment lost 3 bases, leaving 6 bases of the junction unmatched. Germline V lookup: CDR1 LNHDA, CDR2 SQIVND (reference sequence). This chain's CDR3 is CASSIPSGGSTDTQYF. CDR3 in DNA: TGTGCCAGTAGTATCCCTAGCGGAGGGAGCACAGATACGCAGTATTTT.

This clone has just one count. Within the sample, other DNA sequences also encode this same CDR3. V and J are TRBV9 and TRBJ2-7; D is ambiguous. The CDR3 is made up of 14 amino acids. V was pared by 0 bases and J by 0 bases, with 7 bases between. The germline V gene encodes CDR1 SGDLS and CDR2 YYNGEE. CDR3 nucleotide sequence: TGTGCCAGCAGCGTAGGGGCCGGCTCCTACGAGCAGTACTTC. Its protein is CASSVGAGSYEQYF.

Concerning this clone itself: Distinct nucleotide sequences in the sample also encode this CDR3. The V and J genes are TRBV9 and TRBJ2-1; 11 bases align to TRBD2. CDR3 size: 15 residues. In germline, CDR1 is SGDLS, CDR2 YYNGEE. V lost 4 bases, J lost 4 bases, and 4 bases stayed unmatched. The CDR3 loop is CASSIGLAGYNEQFF. CDR3 sequence (DNA): TGTGCCAGCAGCATCGGACTAGCGGGTTACAATGAGCAGTTCTTC. Full variable domain (remainder filled in from reference TRBV9 and TRBJ2-1): DSGVTQTPKHLITATGQRVTLRCSPRSGDLSVYWYQQSLDQGLQFLIQYYNGEERAKGNILERFSAQQFPDLHSELNLSSLELGDSALYFCASSIGLAGYNEQFFGPGTRLTVL.

The gene calls are TRBV6-2 or TRBV6-3 and TRBJ2-1, with 12 bases lining up with TRBD2. Germline CDR1 is MNHEY and CDR2 is SVGEGT. CDR3 length: 17 amino acids. The V gene end was trimmed by 4 bases and the J gene end by 7 bases; junction bases not matched to a gene: 11. CDR3 protein: CASSSEVLAGGGNEQFF. The CDR3 nucleotides are TGTGCCAGCAGTTCGGAAGTACTAGCGGGAGGTGGGAATGAGCAGTTCTTC.

The chain uses TRBV6-2 or TRBV6-3 and TRBJ2-5, with 8 nucleotides matching TRBD1. Germline CDR1 is MNHEY and CDR2 is SVGEGT. V gave up 0 bases and J gave up 5 bases; unmatched junction bases: 8. The CDR3 runs to 16 residues. CDR3 sequence reads: CASSYSQAGGMETQYF. CDR3 sequence (DNA): TGTGCCAGCAGTTACTCTCAGGCAGGGGGCATGGAGACCCAGTACTTC.

The CDR3 nucleotides read TGCAGCACTAGCGGAAGCACCGGGGAGCTGTTTTTT. Amino acids: CSTSGSTGELFF. The V gene is TRBV29-1, the J gene TRBJ2-2; 8 positions match TRBD2. Trimming removed 8 bases from V and 4 bases from J; junction bases left unmatched: 3. The germline CDR1 and CDR2 sequences are SQVTM and ANQGSEA. The CDR3 spans 12 residues.